Below, 29 T cell receptor beta chains from the same sample are listed, as sequenced in a study of a mutant IDH1 vaccine in newly diagnosed glioma. Which antigens these TCRs recognize remains unknown. This table comes from immunoSEQ multiplex PCR, and its TCRdb copy is limited to in-frame clones, with some not included. Of around 40,000 clones listed, around 76% were seen once; the top ten hold around 5.8%. As for time point: week 23, last vaccination. The investigators gave 300 ug of mutant IDH1 20-mer peptide in each vaccine dose, together with topical imiquimod. The input for sequencing was PBMCs, taken from a glioma patient whose treatment included an IDH1 peptide vaccine. All receptors come from a woman in her 40s with glioma. Some clones in this sample may be carry-over from other donors' samples.

The rearrangement links TRBV6-5 to TRBJ2-7; 7 nucleotides line up with TRBD2. The junction had 10 bases not matched to a gene; V was cut back by 6 bases and J by 5 bases. Germline V gene data show CDR1 as MNHEY and CDR2 as SVGAGI. CDR3 length: 14 residues. CDR3 sequence: CASRGGRAWNEQYF. DNA of the CDR3: TGTGCCAGCAGGGGGGGGAGGGCCTGGAACGAGCAGTACTTC.

The J gene is TRBJ2-7, the V gene TRBV2, with TRBD1 identical over 9 bases. This CDR3 is built from 15 residues. The germline CDR1 and CDR2 sequences are SNHLY and FYNNEI. The V gene end was trimmed by 1 base and the J gene end by 4 bases; junction bases not matched to a gene: 5. In nucleotides, the CDR3 is TGTGCCAGCAGTGAAGAGGGGGACAGGGCTTACGAGCAGTACTTC. It codes for CASSEEGDRAYEQYF.

This chain connects TRBV28 to TRBJ1-2; TRBD1 matches 12 bases. Looked up from germline, CDR1 is MDHEN and CDR2 is SYDVKM. With 3 bases clipped from V and 8 bases from J, the junction kept 4 bases outside the gene matches. The CDR3 covers 14 residues. The CDR3 nucleotides are TGTGCCAGCAGTTTGGGACAGGGGGCGCCCGGCTACACCTTC. Translating it yields CASSLGQGAPGYTF.

This sequence joins TRBV19 and TRBJ2-5; 7 bases map to TRBD1. The germline gives CDR1 LNHDA, CDR2 SQIVND (reference sequence). The CDR3 runs 16 residues. Losses at the gene ends were 0 bases for V and 5 bases for J; bases not matched to a gene: 9. The chain's CDR3 is CASSIDPQGSSETQYF. The CDR3 bases are TGTGCCAGTAGTATAGACCCACAGGGGTCATCGGAGACCCAGTACTTC.

This clone showed up just a few times. The V gene is TRBV2, the J gene TRBJ2-2; D not resolved. The CDR3 covers 15 residues. The germline V gene encodes CDR1 SNHLY and CDR2 FYNNEI. The V end was cut by 7 bases, the J end by 4 bases, with 16 bases between. DNA for the CDR3: TGTGCCAGCATCCAAAGGCCAAGAAGCACCGGGGAGCTGTTTTTT. This codes for CASIQRPRSTGELFF.

This clone was seen once. This sequence joins TRBV2 and TRBJ2-7; D may be TRBD1 (5 bases). The CDR3 is 13 residues long. Germline loops: CDR1 SNHLY, CDR2 FYNNEI. V lost 9 bases to trimming and J lost 0 bases, with 12 bases between them. Here the CDR3 reads CASRDSYSYEQYF. For the CDR3, the DNA is TGTGCCAGTAGAGACAGTTACTCCTACGAGCAGTACTTC.

This chain joins TRBV27 and TRBJ2-5; D not resolved. Germline V gives CDR1 MNHEY, CDR2 SMNVEV (reference sequence). The CDR3 consists of 14 residues. The V end lost 0 bases, the J end lost 3 bases, and 8 bases lay between the germline ends. CDR3 protein: CASSLSRIEETQYF. The CDR3 DNA reads TGTGCCAGCAGTTTATCCCGTATTGAAGAGACCCAGTACTTC.

The J gene is TRBJ1-5, the V gene TRBV29-1; D remains unclear. The CDR3 runs 14 residues. Germline V gene lookup returns CDR1 SQVTM and CDR2 ANQGSEA. V lost 7 bases and J 9 bases, leaving 22 bases between the germline ends. The CDR3 bases are TGCAGCGGCGGAGACACGGACTCGAATGGGCCCCAGCATTTT. It translates to CSGGDTDSNGPQHF.

In this sample, this clone turned up a few times. V and J are TRBV27 and TRBJ1-5, with a tentative D call TRBD1 (5 bases). Deletions cut 2 bases from V and 5 bases from J, with 10 bases between. CDR3 size: 14 residues. Germline V gene sequence: CDR1 MNHEY, CDR2 SMNVEV (reference sequence). CDR3 in DNA: TGTGCCAGCAGTTTAATGGGGGTTCATCAGCCCCAGCATTTT. Residues: CASSLMGVHQPQHF.

V is TRBV28 and J is TRBJ1-4, with a possible D match to TRBD1 (5 bases). Germline CDR1 reads MDHEN; CDR2 reads SYDVKM. The CDR3 extends over 14 amino acids. The V and J ends lost 6 bases and 13 bases respectively, with 21 bases between them. The CDR3 sequence: CASSPPQVVLGLFF. CDR3 in DNA: TGTGCCAGCAGCCCCCCACAGGTGGTTCTGGGACTGTTTTTT.

The chain carries TRBV7-2 and TRBJ1-5, with D possibly matching TRBD1 (6 bases). Germline lookup yields CDR1 SGHTA and CDR2 FQGNSA. V was clipped by 1 base and J by 0 bases, with 10 bases between them. The CDR3 totals 16 residues. CDR3 in DNA: TGTGCCAGCAGCTTAGAGGGGGGAAATAGCAATCAGCCCCAGCATTTT. Amino acid sequence: CASSLEGGNSNQPQHF.

The rearrangement links TRBV7-9 to TRBJ2-7, with D unclear. Trimming took 1 base from V and 3 from J, leaving 7 bases between them. Looked up from germline, CDR1 is SEHNR and CDR2 is FQNEAQ (reference sequence). The CDR3 spans 13 residues. The CDR3 loop is CASSLEEYYEQYF. CDR3 coding DNA: TGTGCCAGCAGCTTAGAAGAGTACTACGAGCAGTACTTC.

This rearrangement joins TRBV7-2 to TRBJ2-1, with D unclear. The CDR3 is made up of 13 amino acids. Germline lookup yields CDR1 SGHTA and CDR2 FQGNSA. V lost 5 bases to trimming and J lost 7 bases, with 12 bases between them. The CDR3 DNA follows: TGTGCCAGCAGCCCAGGACGGATTAATGAGCAGTTCTTC. It codes for CASSPGRINEQFF.

This clone has only one observation. The rearrangement joins TRBV2 to TRBJ2-7; the match to TRBD1 covers 8 bases. V lost 4 bases to trimming and J lost 3 bases; unmatched junction nucleotides: 2. Germline CDR1 and CDR2: SNHLY and FYNNEI. This CDR3 spans 13 amino acids. CDR3 nucleotide sequence: TGTGCCAGCAGTGGAACAGGGGGCTACGAGCAGTACTTC. Protein product: CASSGTGGYEQYF.

The rearrangement uses TRBV4-1 and TRBJ2-7, with 7 bases aligning to TRBD2. Germline CDR1 is MGHRA and CDR2 is YSYEKL. This CDR3 contains 18 residues. V lost 0 bases and J lost 1; bases outside the gene matches: 12. CDR3 sequence (DNA): TGCGCCAGCAGCCAAGATCTTTTGAGGGAGGGGCCGTCCTACGAGCAGTACTTC. Translating it yields CASSQDLLREGPSYEQYF.

This clone was counted only a few times. J is TRBJ1-1 and V is TRBV29-1, with 7 positions matching TRBD1. Germline V gene lookup returns CDR1 SQVTM and CDR2 ANQGSEA. This CDR3 spans 13 amino acids. V shed 0 bases, J shed 8 bases, and the junction held 6 bases outside the gene matches. CDR3 sequence: CSVEDNRGPEAFF. Here the CDR3 DNA reads TGCAGCGTTGAAGATAACAGGGGTCCCGAAGCTTTCTTT.

This clone was recorded once. The J gene is TRBJ1-2, the V gene TRBV6-5, with 7 bases lining up with TRBD1. Germline-derived CDR1 and CDR2 are MNHEY and SVGAGI. CDR3 length: 12 residues. The V gene end was trimmed by 5 bases and the J gene end by 8 bases; junction bases not matched to a gene: 5. The CDR3 protein is CASSTGQQGYTF. DNA for the CDR3: TGTGCCAGCAGTACGGGACAGCAAGGCTACACCTTC.

This clone was recorded once. The chain combines TRBV2 with TRBJ1-3; D is unresolved. Germline values: CDR1 SNHLY, CDR2 FYNNEI. This CDR3 region has 12 residues. Trimming cost V 7 bases and J 5 bases, with 9 bases left between them. The CDR3 spells CASIVGRNTIYF. In DNA form, the CDR3 reads TGTGCCAGCATTGTGGGGAGAAACACCATATATTTT. Looking up the rest from reference TRBV2 and TRBJ1-3 gives the full variable domain: EPEVTQTPSHQVTQMGQEVILRCVPISNHLYFYWYRQILGQKVEFLVSFYNNEISEKSEIFDDQFSVERPDGSNFTLKIRSTKLEDSAMYFCASIVGRNTIYFGEGSWLTVV.

The DNA of the CDR3 is TGTGCCAGCAGCGTAGGAGGGGCTTCAGATACGCAGTATTTT. Its protein is CASSVGGASDTQYF. The chain has TRBV9 and TRBJ2-3; D possibly matches TRBD1 or TRBD2 (5 bases each). The ends were cut back, 0 bases at V and 4 bases at J, with 9 bases in the middle. The CDR3 sequence is 14 residues long. Germline CDR1 and CDR2: SGDLS and YYNGEE.

This clone has just one count. This sequence joins TRBV4-3 and TRBJ1-2, with unresolved D. V was clipped by 0 bases and J by 4 bases, with 9 bases between them. This CDR3 comprises 14 residues. Germline CDR1 and CDR2: LGHNA and YSLEER. In DNA form, the CDR3 reads TGCGCCAGCAGCCAAGATCGGCGAGCCTATGGCTACACCTTC. Residues: CASSQDRRAYGYTF.

The chain recombines TRBV11-2 with TRBJ1-3, with a weak D call TRBD1 (5 bases). CDR3 size: 15 residues. Germline values: CDR1 SGHAT, CDR2 FQNNGV. V lost 3 bases to trimming and J lost 0 bases, with 9 bases between them. CDR3 coding DNA: TGTGCCAGCAGCTTCGCAGGACACTCTGGAAACACCATATATTTT. It specifies CASSFAGHSGNTIYF. Together with reference TRBV11-2 and TRBJ1-3, the CDR3 gives the full variable domain: EAGVAQSPRYKIIEKRQSVAFWCNPISGHATLYWYQQILGQGPKLLIQFQNNGVVDDSQLPKDRFSAERLKGVDSTLKIQPAKLEDSAVYLCASSFAGHSGNTIYFGEGSWLTVV.

CDR3 in amino acids: CASSRQGAVYGYTF. The CDR3 coding sequence is TGTGCCAGCAGCCGACAGGGCGCGGTCTATGGCTACACCTTC. This chain links TRBV6-5 with TRBJ1-2, with TRBD1 matching 7 bases. Germline values: CDR1 MNHEY, CDR2 SVGAGI. The V and J ends lost 6 bases and 4 bases, in that order; junction bases with no gene match: 8. CDR3 length equals 14 residues.

A few counts support this clone. In nucleotides, the CDR3 is TGTGCCAGCAGTGTGCCAGTCTACACTGAAGCTTTCTTT. Amino acid sequence: CASSVPVYTEAFF. The rearrangement links TRBV6-1 to TRBJ1-1, with D unclear. Deletions cut 4 bases from V and 3 bases from J, with 9 bases between. The CDR3 sequence is 13 residues long. Germline V gene sequence: CDR1 MNHNS, CDR2 SASEGT.

As to this clone: The junction departs from the called germline gene at one end, perhaps through a read error. The chain is built from TRBV28 and TRBJ1-2; no reliable D call. The V gene's germline CDR1 is MDHEN and CDR2 SYDVKM. There are 10 residues in the CDR3. The CDR3 coding sequence is TGTGCCAGCAGTTCCGATTACTACGCCTTC. The encoded protein is CASSSDYYAF.

This clone was seen more than once but under ten times. The CDR3 here is CASSEVGGRRETQYF. CDR3 nucleotide sequence: TGTGCCAGCAGTGAAGTCGGCGGGAGGCGAGAGACCCAGTACTTC. V usage is TRBV6-1 and J usage is TRBJ2-5; 8 positions match TRBD2. The length of the CDR3 is 15 residues. Germline CDR1 reads MNHNS; CDR2 reads SASEGT. The trim removed 1 base at V and 4 bases at J, leaving 5 bases unmatched.

The chain employs TRBV11-3 and TRBJ2-3; 11 bases line up with TRBD2. This CDR3 comprises 16 residues. The germline V gene encodes CDR1 SGHNT and CDR2 YENEEA. J lost 1 base, V lost 5 bases, and 5 bases had no gene match. CDR3 sequence reads: CASSDRSGGGTDTQYF. For the CDR3, the DNA is TGTGCCAGCAGCGACCGTAGCGGGGGGGGCACAGATACGCAGTATTTT. Based on the CDR3 plus reference TRBV11-3 and TRBJ2-3, the full variable domain is EAGVVQSPRYKIIEKKQPVAFWCNPISGHNTLYWYLQNLGQGPELLIRYENEEAVDDSQLPKDRFSAERLKGVDSTLKIQPAELGDSAVYLCASSDRSGGGTDTQYFGPGTRLTVL.

This rearrangement joins TRBV6-1 to TRBJ1-5; D is ambiguous. The CDR3 sequence is 14 residues long. Germline CDR1 MNHNS, CDR2 SASEGT. V lost 8 bases and J lost 4, with 15 bases in between. The CDR3 loop is CASLGPGANQPQHF. The CDR3 DNA reads as TGTGCCAGCCTAGGTCCCGGCGCGAATCAGCCCCAGCATTTT.

This clone was found once. This chain links TRBV7-6 with TRBJ2-2; possibly TRBD1 for D (5 bases). The V and J ends lost 6 bases and 7 bases respectively, with 9 bases between them. CDR1 SGHVS and CDR2 FNYEAQ come from the germline V gene. The CDR3 totals 12 residues. This chain's CDR3 is CASRQGFGELFF. For the CDR3, the DNA is TGTGCCAGCAGGCAGGGATTCGGGGAGCTGTTTTTT.

The DNA of the CDR3 is TGTGCCAGCAGGAACCGGGACAGCTACGAGCAGTACTTC. Translated: CASRNRDSYEQYF. The chain carries TRBV19 and TRBJ2-7; 7 positions agree with TRBD1. Trimming took 9 bases from V and 3 from J; bases not matched to a gene: 8. In germline, CDR1 is LNHDA, CDR2 SQIVND (reference sequence). The CDR3 spans 13 residues.